This T cell receptor (beta chain) appears in the sequencing data of a study of cytomegalovirus exposure and HLA in healthy donors. Study at large: Roughly four fifths of 398 genotyped donors fell in the Caucasian-associated ancestry cluster.

This PCR relied on a set of 60 Vbeta primers and 13 Jbeta primers. Only in-frame clones appear in the TCRdb table, and some are missing; sequencing was by immunoSEQ multiplex PCR. The sample lists 80,000 or so clones; 67% were seen once. Deletions cut 2 bases from V and 3 bases from J, with 8 bases between. The CDR3 has 13 residues. Germline V gene sequence: CDR1 SGDLS, CDR2 YYNGEE. Turning to this clone: The same CDR3 is also encoded by other DNA sequences in this sample.

The receptor's source is a woman aged 45-65 years in good health and CMV-seropositive. This chain uses TRBV9 with TRBJ1-2, with a possible D match to TRBD1 (5 bases). The material sequenced was PBMCs. The CDR3 nucleotides are TGTGCCAGCAGCGTCACAGGTTACTATGGCTACACCTTC. This translates into CASSVTGYYGYTF.